The 30 T cell receptor beta chains below were found in one sample sequenced in a study of blood T cell repertoires in COVID-19. Here immunoSEQ multiplex PCR was the method, and the copy in TCRdb shows in-frame clones only, minus some. The sample lists roughly 200,000 clones, about 85% occurring once. Sequences were obtained from PBMCs or T cells enriched from blood (not recorded which). The receptors were sampled from a woman aged 40 to 50 in a cohort exposed to, infected with or recovered from COVID-19 (not recorded which).

The J gene is TRBJ2-7, the V gene TRBV3-1 (or the pseudogene TRBV3-2); 7 bases map to TRBD1. The length of the CDR3 is 17 residues. Germline values: CDR1 LGHDT, CDR2 YNNKEL (reference sequence). The junction had 12 bases not matched to a gene; V was cut back by 1 base and J by 3 bases. The chain's CDR3 is CASSQARRSDRDYEQYF. The CDR3 DNA sequence: TGTGCCAGCAGCCAAGCCCGGCGTAGTGACAGGGACTACGAGCAGTACTTC.

The chain recombines TRBV12-3 or TRBV12-4 with TRBJ2-2; D gene uncertain. Between the trimmed V and J ends, which lost 5 bases and 7 bases, there was a span of 8 bases. This CDR3 region has 12 residues. This CDR3 reads CASSTRGGELFF. The CDR3, as DNA: TGTGCCAGCAGTACCCGAGGCGGGGAGCTGTTTTTT.

The V gene is TRBV6-6, the J gene TRBJ2-7; D remains ambiguous. Germline assignment: CDR1 MNHNY and CDR2 SVGAGI (reference sequence). The CDR3 is 15 amino acids. V was trimmed by 6 bases and J by 2 bases, leaving 17 bases between them. CDR3 region: CASSLEAVLAYEQYF. The CDR3 coding sequence is TGTGCCAGCAGCCTCGAGGCAGTTCTCGCCTACGAGCAGTACTTC.

V and J are TRBV6-4 and TRBJ2-1; D unresolved. Trimming left V 0 bases short and J 9 bases short, with 12 bases between. This CDR3 is built from 14 residues. Germline CDR1 and CDR2: MRHNA and SNTAGT. The CDR3, as DNA: TGTGCCAGCAGTGACTCAAGAGTTTTCGGTGAGCAGTTCTTC. Amino acids: CASSDSRVFGEQFF.

This chain joins TRBV7-2 and TRBJ2-7; 8 nucleotides line up with TRBD1. With V trimmed by 1 base and J by 2 bases, 4 bases remained unmatched. CDR3 length: 15 residues. Germline CDR1 reads SGHTA; CDR2 reads FQGNSA. The CDR3 reads CASSLGWTGTYEQYF. Written as DNA, the CDR3 is TGTGCCAGCAGCTTAGGGTGGACAGGGACCTACGAGCAGTACTTC.

This chain links TRBV7-9 with TRBJ2-2, with D possibly matching TRBD1 (5 bases). Germline V gene lookup returns CDR1 SEHNR and CDR2 FQNEAQ (reference sequence). Trimming removed 6 bases at V and 4 bases at J, with 12 bases between. The CDR3 has 14 amino acids. The CDR3 DNA reads TGTGCCAGCAGACGCTCAGGGTTCACCGGGGAGCTGTTTTTT. It translates to CASRRSGFTGELFF.

The chain couples TRBV5-1 to TRBJ1-3, with 9 bases identical to TRBD1. The CDR3 covers 18 residues. CDR1 is SGHRS, CDR2 YFSETQ, per germline. With 1 base clipped from V and 0 bases from J, the junction kept 8 bases outside the gene matches. The CDR3 protein is CASSLLETGGISGNTIYF. Here the CDR3 DNA reads TGCGCCAGCAGCTTGTTGGAGACAGGGGGGATCTCTGGAAACACCATATATTTT.

This clone came up once. The rearrangement links TRBV7-2 to TRBJ2-7, with TRBD2 matching 9 bases. Germline CDR1 is SGHTA and CDR2 is FQGNSA. The V gene end was trimmed by 1 base and the J gene end by 2 bases; junction bases not matched to a gene: 3. This CDR3 has 15 amino acids. In nucleotides, the CDR3 is TGTGCCAGCAGCTTAGGCGGGAGGGGGACCTACGAGCAGTACTTC. Residues: CASSLGGRGTYEQYF. The variable domain in full, completed from reference TRBV7-2 and TRBJ2-7, reads GAGVSQSPSNKVTEKGKDVELRCDPISGHTALYWYRQSLGQGLEFLIYFQGNSAPDKSGLPSDRFSAERTGGSVSTLTIQRTQQEDSAVYLCASSLGGRGTYEQYFGPGTRLTVT.

This sequence joins TRBV6-1 and TRBJ1-1; the D is unclear. The germline V and J ends were trimmed by 2 bases and 1 base, with 11 bases remaining between them. CDR1 and CDR2 from the germline V gene are MNHNS and SASEGT. This CDR3 comprises 15 residues. CDR3 protein: CASSELAGRNTEAFF. CDR3 sequence (DNA): TGTGCCAGCAGTGAACTAGCGGGCAGGAACACTGAAGCTTTCTTT.

This chain connects TRBV15 to TRBJ2-7, with 12 bases lining up with TRBD1. CDR1 and CDR2 (germline): LNHNV, YYDKDF (reference sequence). J was trimmed by 0 bases and V by 5 bases; bases with no gene match: 5. The CDR3 consists of 16 residues. This CDR3 is CATSVGTGGNSYEQYF. The CDR3 bases are TGTGCCACCAGCGTGGGGACAGGGGGCAACTCCTACGAGCAGTACTTC.

V gene TRBV7-9 combines with J gene TRBJ2-2; D gene ambiguous. V was trimmed by 7 bases and J by 4 bases, leaving 13 bases between them. The CDR3 consists of 14 residues. Germline CDR1 reads SEHNR; CDR2 reads FQNEAQ (reference sequence). CDR3 coding DNA: TGTGCCAGCACCGAGACTGTTCCCACCGGGGAGCTGTTTTTT. It encodes CASTETVPTGELFF. The whole variable domain, filled in from reference TRBV7-9 and TRBJ2-2, reads DTGVSQNPRHKITKRGQNVTFRCDPISEHNRLYWYRQTLGQGPEFLTYFQNEAQLEKSRLLSDRFSAERPKGSFSTLEIQRTEQGDSAMYLCASTETVPTGELFFGEGSRLTVL.

The CDR3 DNA is TGCGCCAGCAGTGAAGGAGGGGGCAGCGAGCAGTACTTC. Translation gives CASSEGGGSEQYF. The rearrangement uses TRBV10-2 and TRBJ2-7, with D perhaps TRBD1 (7 bases). Germline assignment: CDR1 WSHSY and CDR2 SAAADI. The V end was cut by 3 bases, the J end by 6 bases, with 12 bases between. CDR3 length: 13 residues.

Here the CDR3 DNA reads TGTGCCTCAGGCGCTAGCGGGAGGGTTGAGGAGACCCAGTACTTC. Translation: CASGASGRVEETQYF. The chain uses TRBV7-9 and TRBJ2-5, with 12 bases that match TRBD2. The V gene end was trimmed by 11 bases and the J gene end by 5 bases; junction bases not matched to a gene: 12. The CDR3 sequence is 15 residues long. Germline CDR1 is SEHNR and CDR2 is FQNEAQ (reference sequence).

The J gene is TRBJ2-2, the V gene TRBV4-3; 11 bases match TRBD2. Per the germline V gene, CDR1 is LGHNA and CDR2 is YSLEER. CDR3 length: 17 amino acids. V lost 3 bases to trimming and J lost 2 bases; unmatched junction nucleotides: 5. CDR3 protein: CASSHATSGGNTGELFF. For the CDR3, the DNA is TGCGCCAGCAGCCATGCTACTAGCGGGGGAAACACCGGGGAGCTGTTTTTT.

The V gene is TRBV5-6, the J gene TRBJ2-2; 11 nucleotides align to TRBD1. CDR3 length: 17 residues. The germline CDR1 and CDR2 sequences are SGHDT and YYEEEE. J gave up 4 bases and V 4 bases, and 9 bases lay outside the gene matches. Written as DNA, the CDR3 is TGTGCCAGCAGCCAGGGGGCCGGGACAGGGGGCACCGGGGAGCTGTTTTTT. Its translation is CASSQGAGTGGTGELFF.

The rearrangement joins TRBV6-5 to TRBJ2-1; the match to TRBD1 covers 7 bases. This CDR3 is built from 14 residues. CDR1 and CDR2 from the germline V gene are MNHEY and SVGAGI. After removal of 6 bases from V and 6 bases from J, the junction contained 8 bases not matched to a gene. The CDR3 spells CASSPGQYINEQFF. For the CDR3, the DNA is TGTGCCAGCAGCCCGGGACAGTACATCAATGAGCAGTTCTTC.

This chain uses TRBV4-1 with TRBJ1-2; D not resolved. V lost 3 bases, J lost 4 bases, and 12 bases lay in between. Germline V lookup: CDR1 MGHRA, CDR2 YSYEKL. The CDR3 length is 14 residues. The CDR3 DNA follows: TGCGCCAGCAGCCAGCCACAGATTTCCTATGGCTACACCTTC. As protein: CASSQPQISYGYTF.

This clone was detected a few times. The rearrangement uses TRBV24-1 and TRBJ2-1; D unresolved. V was clipped by 3 bases and J by 6 bases, with 5 bases between them. Germline CDR1 is KGHDR and CDR2 is SFDVKD. The CDR3 loop spans 12 amino acids. The CDR3 DNA reads as TGTGCCACCAGTGATGAGGTCAATGAGCAGTTCTTC. It encodes CATSDEVNEQFF.

This sequence joins TRBV11-3 and TRBJ2-1; tentative D call: TRBD1 (5 bases). V lost 4 bases, J lost 2 bases, and 24 bases lay in between. The length of the CDR3 is 19 residues. Germline CDR1 SGHNT, CDR2 YENEEA. CDR3 in amino acids: CASSSLKHNGKGTYNEQFF. The CDR3 bases are TGTGCCAGCAGCTCACTTAAGCATAATGGGAAGGGGACCTACAATGAGCAGTTCTTC.

The chain has TRBV23-1 and TRBJ1-1; the match to TRBD1 covers 7 bases. TRBV23-1 is filed as an ORF, its function uncertain. V was pared by 7 bases and J by 6 bases, with 11 bases of the junction left unmatched. The CDR3 length is 14 residues. This CDR3 reads CASTDTGVRAEAFF. The CDR3 DNA follows: TGCGCCAGCACTGATACAGGGGTAAGGGCTGAAGCTTTCTTT.

V is TRBV11-2 and J is TRBJ2-2; 12 bases are shared with TRBD2. Germline CDR1 and CDR2: SGHAT and FQNNGV. The CDR3 contains 18 residues. V lost 3 bases, J lost 3 bases, and 8 bases stayed unmatched. The CDR3 DNA reads TGTGCCAGCAGCTTTCGACTAGCGGGAGAGTCGGACACCGGGGAGCTGTTTTTT. It yields the protein CASSFRLAGESDTGELFF. Complete variable domain (other parts from reference TRBV11-2 and TRBJ2-2): EAGVAQSPRYKIIEKRQSVAFWCNPISGHATLYWYQQILGQGPKLLIQFQNNGVVDDSQLPKDRFSAERLKGVDSTLKIQPAKLEDSAVYLCASSFRLAGESDTGELFFGEGSRLTVL.

V is TRBV7-9 and J is TRBJ2-3, with a tentative D call TRBD2 (5 bases). The CDR3 is made up of 12 amino acids. Germline CDR1 SEHNR, CDR2 FQNEAQ (reference sequence). V lost 8 bases and J lost 8, with 14 bases in between. CDR3 sequence reads: CASVRGEGTQYF. The CDR3 coding sequence is TGTGCCAGCGTCCGGGGAGAGGGTACGCAGTATTTT.

The J gene is TRBJ1-3, the V gene TRBV6-5; D remains ambiguous. Germline CDR1 MNHEY, CDR2 SVGAGI. This CDR3 contains 15 residues. Trimming cost V 2 bases and J 4 bases, with 12 bases left between them. Here the CDR3 DNA reads TGTGCCAGCAGTTACCGGCCGGGTCTCGGAAACACCATATATTTT. Translating it yields CASSYRPGLGNTIYF.

Regarding this clone: The junction shows a germline mismatch at one end, possibly a read error. The V and J genes are TRBV6-1 and TRBJ1-2, with 8 bases matching TRBD1. The CDR3 loop spans 15 amino acids. Germline V gives CDR1 MNHNS, CDR2 SASEGT. CDR3 residues: CASSEGLGGQGGRSF. Here the CDR3 DNA reads TGTGCCAGCAGTGAAGGGTTAGGAGGACAGGGTGGTAGATCCTTC.

This clone appeared a single time. This rearrangement joins TRBV18 to TRBJ1-5; no clear D. The CDR3 is made up of 14 amino acids. V lost 4 bases to trimming and J lost 0 bases, with 7 bases between them. The germline gives CDR1 KGHSH, CDR2 LQKENI. CDR3 protein: CASSQSGSNQPQHF. The CDR3 DNA reads as TGTGCCAGCTCACAGTCGGGTAGCAATCAGCCCCAGCATTTT. Using reference TRBV18 and TRBJ1-5 for the parts outside the CDR3, the full variable domain is NAGVMQNPRHLVRRRGQEARLRCSPMKGHSHVYWYRQLPEEGLKFMVYLQKENIIDESGMPKERFSAEFPKEGPSILRIQQVVRGDSAAYFCASSQSGSNQPQHFGDGTRLSIL.

The CDR3, as DNA: TGTGCCAGCAGTACTAGCGGGGGTCCCTACGAGCAGTACTTC. It encodes CASSTSGGPYEQYF. The rearrangement uses TRBV2 and TRBJ2-7; 11 positions agree with TRBD2. V was clipped by 5 bases and J by 2 bases; unmatched bases: 2. CDR3 size: 14 residues. The germline gives CDR1 SNHLY, CDR2 FYNNEI.

The V and J genes are TRBV5-4 and TRBJ1-1; D is ambiguous. With 2 bases removed from V and 1 base from J, the gap between germline ends came to 9 bases. Germline CDR1 reads SGHNT; CDR2 reads YYREEE (reference sequence). There are 14 residues in the CDR3. The DNA of the CDR3 is TGTGCCAGCAGCTTAGGAAGCGGGAACACTGAAGCTTTCTTT. Protein sequence: CASSLGSGNTEAFF.

The chain links TRBV3-1 (or the pseudogene TRBV3-2) to TRBJ2-5; D remains unclear. The CDR3 contains 13 residues. Trimming shortened V by 4 bases and J by 6 bases, and 12 bases separated the two germline ends. Per the germline V gene, CDR1 is LGHDT and CDR2 is YNNKEL (reference sequence). The CDR3 nucleotides are TGTGCCAGCAGCCCTCGGGTAGCTAAGACCCAGTACTTC. Protein product: CASSPRVAKTQYF.

V is TRBV4-3 and J is TRBJ2-1, with 8 bases matching TRBD2. This CDR3 has 17 amino acids. V gave up 0 bases and J gave up 6 bases; unmatched junction bases: 10. The germline V gene encodes CDR1 LGHNA and CDR2 YSLEER. CDR3: CASSQDGSGGRPNEQFF. The CDR3 DNA reads as TGCGCCAGCAGCCAAGATGGCAGCGGCGGGAGGCCCAATGAGCAGTTCTTC.

V and J are TRBV5-1 and TRBJ2-7; TRBD1 agrees at 9 bases. V lost 4 bases, J lost 9 bases, and 14 bases stayed unmatched. The V gene's germline CDR1 is SGHRS and CDR2 YFSETQ. This CDR3 region has 15 residues. CDR3 coding DNA: TGCGCCAGCAGCGGGGGACAGGGAGGGGGCCGTGGGCAGTACTTC. Residues: CASSGGQGGGRGQYF.